This T cell receptor (beta chain) is drawn from a study of shared clonotypes between healthy human individuals. Assay: immunoSEQ multiplex PCR; the TCRdb copy retains only in-frame clones and omits some. The top ten hold more than 1.5% of the sample, which has approximately 2,200,000 clones, roughly 91% seen once. The germline CDR1 and CDR2 sequences are SGHTA and FQGNSA. V was pared by 6 bases and J by 5 bases, with 13 bases between. The CDR3 covers 13 residues. CD8 cells regarded as naive lacked CD45RO, were positively chosen for CCR7, and omitted terminally differentiated effector memory CD45RA+ cells. Points from the study as a whole: Memory subsets generally showed smaller estimated richness than naive subsets did.

A note on this clone: Its antigen is not identified.

The sequenced sample consisted of naive CD8+ T cells from PBMCs. This receptor was identified in a man aged 18 to 29 in good health. Some clones in this sample may be carry-over from other donors' samples. This rearrangement joins TRBV7-2 to TRBJ2-5; D might be TRBD2 (5 bases). The CDR3 sequence: CASRSGNRETQYF. CDR3 coding DNA: TGTGCCAGCAGATCGGGGAATAGGGAGACCCAGTACTTC. Full variable domain (outside the CDR3, taken from reference TRBV7-2 and TRBJ2-5): GAGVSQSPSNKVTEKGKDVELRCDPISGHTALYWYRQSLGQGLEFLIYFQGNSAPDKSGLPSDRFSAERTGGSVSTLTIQRTQQEDSAVYLCASRSGNRETQYFGPGTRLLVL.